The rows below give T cell receptor beta chains drawn from one sample of a study of T cell responses to AZD1222 COVID-19 vaccine. This table comes from immunoSEQ multiplex PCR, and its TCRdb copy is limited to in-frame clones, with some not included. The sample includes more than 250,000 clones, 80% to 95% of them seen just once. This sample comprised peripheral blood, obtained on day 0 of AZD1222 vaccination. The receptor set was obtained from an adult in good health. Each CDR3 is given with its conserved first and last residue. A D gene is named only where the DNA matches it firmly. A clone size is listed for some rows: how often the clone was seen (once, few, many), or a class if it is expanded.

j_call,v_call,d_call,clone_size,cdr3_nt,cdr3_aa
TRBJ2-7,TRBV7-2,TRBD2,once,TGTGCCAGCAGCTTCGGGGGGAGCTCCTACGAGCAGTACTTC,CASSFGGSSYEQYF
TRBJ2-1,TRBV13,-,-,TGTGCCAGCAGCCAGCGGGTATATGGGGTGGCCTACAATGAGCAGTTCTTC,CASSQRVYGVAYNEQFF
TRBJ2-7,TRBV11-2,-,-,TGTGCCAGCAGCTTAGTCCCGTCCTACGAGCAGTACTTC,CASSLVPSYEQYF
TRBJ2-3,TRBV11-3,TRBD2,-,TGTGCCAGCAGCCGGCGGGAGGATAACACAGATACGCAGTATTTT,CASSRREDNTDTQYF
TRBJ2-2,TRBV5-4,-,once,TGTGCCAGCAGCTCCCCAGCGGGCGAGAACACCGGGGAGCTGTTTTTT,CASSSPAGENTGELFF
TRBJ2-1,TRBV7-9,TRBD2,-,TGTGCCAGCAGCTCGGGACTAGCGTACAATGAGCAGTTCTTC,CASSSGLAYNEQFF
TRBJ2-5,TRBV10-1,-,-,TGCGCCAGCAGTAGTAGGGTAGGGGAGACCCAGTACTTC,CASSSRVGETQYF
TRBJ1-2,TRBV20-1,-,-,TGCAGTCCCCGGGGTGACTATGGCTACACCTTC,CSPRGDYGYTF
TRBJ1-6,TRBV30,-,-,TGTGCCTGGGCCCTGGCAGGGTTGTCACACGATTCACCCCTCCACTTT,CAWALAGLSHDSPLHF
TRBJ1-6,TRBV7-9,-,-,TGTGCCAGCAGCCACCCGTCGACTGGTACCTCCTATAATTCACCCCTCCACTTT,CASSHPSTGTSYNSPLHF
TRBJ2-7,TRBV19,-,-,TGTGCCTCCGGGGGCCCCTACGAGCAGTACTTC,CASGGPYEQYF
TRBJ1-5,TRBV7-8,-,-,TGTGCCAGCAGACCCGGGACCGGGAATCAGCCCCAGCATTTT,CASRPGTGNQPQHF
TRBJ2-3,TRBV5-1,-,-,TGCGCCAGCAGCTTAGGGGCGTTGGGGAGGGATACGCAGTATTTT,CASSLGALGRDTQYF
TRBJ2-1,TRBV2,TRBD2,-,TGTGCCAGCAGGACTAGCGATAGAGAGCAGTTCTTC,CASRTSDREQFF
TRBJ1-4,TRBV2,-,-,TGTGCCAGCATCCCCAGGAGTCCTGAAAAACTGTTTTTT,CASIPRSPEKLFF
TRBJ1-1,TRBV13,TRBD1,-,TGTGCCAGCAGCTTAGGTAGGCAGGGGGTAAACACTGAAGCTTTCTTT,CASSLGRQGVNTEAFF
TRBJ1-2,TRBV2,TRBD1,-,TGTGCCAGCAGTGAACCAGGACAGGGGGCGCGTGGCTACACCTTC,CASSEPGQGARGYTF
TRBJ2-5,TRBV5-6,TRBD1,-,TGTGCCAGCAGCTTACAGGGGCGCCTCCAAGAGACCCAGTACTTC,CASSLQGRLQETQYF
TRBJ1-3,TRBV9,-,-,TGTGCCAGCAGCGTAGGAGGGTTGAGCTCTGGAAACACCATATATTTT,CASSVGGLSSGNTIYF
TRBJ2-7,TRBV2,-,-,TGTGCCAGCAGTTTTCGGACTGATTCCTACGAGCAGTACTTC,CASSFRTDSYEQYF
TRBJ2-7,TRBV19,TRBD1,few,TGTGCCAGTAGTACCTATGACAGGGCCACCTACGAGCAGTACTTC,CASSTYDRATYEQYF
TRBJ1-4,TRBV7-9,TRBD1,-,TGTGCCAGCAGCTTAAGGGGGCTAGAGGAAAAACTGTTTTTT,CASSLRGLEEKLFF
TRBJ2-7,TRBV6-5,TRBD2,-,TGTGCCACCAGACTAGCGGTTTACTACGAGCAGTACTTC,CATRLAVYYEQYF
TRBJ1-2,TRBV6-5,TRBD1,-,TGTGCCAGCAGTCCCGACAGGGTGGGCGGCTACACCTTC,CASSPDRVGGYTF
TRBJ2-3,TRBV13,-,-,TGTGCCAGCAGCGGGCGGGCAGATACGCAGTATTTT,CASSGRADTQYF
TRBJ2-7,TRBV4-1,TRBD2,-,TGCGCCAGCAGCTCGACTAGCGGGGGACCCGTATACGAGCAGTACTTC,CASSSTSGGPVYEQYF
TRBJ2-2,TRBV28,-,-,TGTGCCGGGTCCAGGGGCCCGAACACCGGGGAGCTGTTTTTT,CAGSRGPNTGELFF
TRBJ2-7,TRBV15,TRBD2,-,TGTGCCACCAGCACTCGACTAGCGGGGGCTTTGAGCGAGCAGTACTTC,CATSTRLAGALSEQYF
TRBJ1-2,TRBV6-5,-,-,TGTGCCTCTCAAACCTGGGACTCCCCCGATGGCTACACCTTC,CASQTWDSPDGYTF
TRBJ2-2,TRBV7-3,TRBD1,-,TGTGCCAGCAGCATCGGGGACAGGGGGACCGGGGAGCTGTTTTTT,CASSIGDRGTGELFF
TRBJ1-1,TRBV11-1,TRBD1,-,TGTGCCAGCAAACCTGGACAGGGAGAGTCCACTGAAGCTTTCTTT,CASKPGQGESTEAFF